The rows below give T cell receptor beta chains drawn from one sample of a study of blood T cells in healthy people across ages. In TCRdb, the 5' RACE reads were re-called with MiXCR into one record per CDR3 protein. The sample gives 650,000 to 800,000 distinct CDR3 sequences, more than 45% of which show up once; roughly 14% is in the top ten. Material for sequencing was blood. The receptors come from a woman over 75 in good health. CDR3s include the opening cysteine and the closing phenylalanine or tryptophan. The order of the fields is D gene, V gene, J gene, clone size, CDR3 protein, CDR3 DNA. D genes are given only for firm matches. Size is omitted from some rows. Given values are once, few, many or a class for expanded clones.

D: TRBD1; V: TRBV11-1; J: TRBJ1-2; size: -; CDR3: CASSFLPGQAYGYTF; DNA: TGTGCCAGCAGCTTTTTGCCGGGACAGGCCTATGGCTACACCTTC
D: -; V: TRBV2; J: TRBJ1-1; size: -; CDR3: CASSAEGHTEAFF; DNA: TGTGCCAGCAGTGCGGAGGGACACACTGAAGCTTTCTTT
D: TRBD2; V: TRBV20-1; J: TRBJ2-3; size: -; CDR3: CSADSGGTDTQYF; DNA: TGCAGTGCTGATAGCGGGGGGACAGATACGCAGTATTTT
D: TRBD1; V: TRBV2; J: TRBJ2-5; size: -; CDR3: CASSERQGSAETQYF; DNA: TGTGCCAGCAGTGAAAGACAGGGGTCGGCAGAGACCCAGTACTTC
D: TRBD2; V: TRBV2; J: TRBJ2-3; size: few; CDR3: CASSELGSGYTDTQYF; DNA: TGTGCCAGCAGTGAGTTGGGTAGCGGGTATACAGATACGCAGTATTTT
D: -; V: TRBV28; J: TRBJ2-5; size: -; CDR3: CATRRPSSYEQYF; DNA: TGTGCCACCAGGAGACCCTCGAGTTATGAGCAGTACTTC
D: -; V: TRBV6-5; J: TRBJ1-5; size: once; CDR3: CASPTTDSNQPQHF; DNA: TGTGCCAGCCCCACGACGGATAGCAATCAGCCCCAGCATTTT
D: -; V: TRBV20-1; J: TRBJ2-7; size: -; CDR3: CSAREGSSRYEQYF; DNA: TGCAGTGCTAGGGAGGGCTCCTCACGCTACGAGCAGTACTTC
D: TRBD1; V: TRBV14; J: TRBJ2-4; size: -; CDR3: CASSQGGTGKNIQYF; DNA: TGTGCCAGCAGCCAAGGAGGGACAGGCAAAAACATTCAGTACTTC
D: TRBD2; V: TRBV6-1; J: TRBJ2-1; size: many; CDR3: CASSEILAGVDEQFF; DNA: TGTGCCAGCAGTGAAATACTAGCGGGAGTCGATGAGCAGTTCTTC
D: -; V: TRBV6-5; J: TRBJ1-2; size: few; CDR3: CASSYRPHRYGYTF; DNA: TGTGCCAGCAGTTACAGGCCCCACCGCTATGGCTACACCTTC
D: -; V: TRBV10-3; J: TRBJ2-7; size: once; CDR3: CAISKTGAPLYYEQYF; DNA: TGTGCCATCAGCAAAACCGGGGCCCCCCTCTACTACGAGCAGTACTTC
D: TRBD1; V: TRBV28; J: TRBJ1-4; size: many; CDR3: CASTGGGTNEKLFF; DNA: TGTGCCAGTACAGGGGGGGGCACTAATGAAAAACTGTTTTTT
D: -; V: TRBV20-1; J: TRBJ1-2; size: -; CDR3: CSASDGGSTSDGYTF; DNA: TGCAGTGCTAGTGATGGAGGCAGCACCTCTGATGGCTACACCTTC
D: TRBD1; V: TRBV2; J: TRBJ1-1; size: once; CDR3: CGPTGTGGVGRAFF; DNA: TGTGGGCCTACCGGGACAGGGGGCGTGGGGAGAGCTTTCTTT
D: TRBD2; V: TRBV3-1; J: TRBJ2-7; size: many; CDR3: CASSQNSGTREQYF; DNA: TGTGCCAGCAGCCAGAATAGCGGGACCCGCGAGCAGTACTTC
D: TRBD2; V: TRBV7-2; J: TRBJ2-1; size: many; CDR3: CASSLGTSVREQFF; DNA: TGTGCCAGCAGCTTAGGGACTAGCGTTAGGGAGCAGTTCTTC
D: -; V: TRBV27; J: TRBJ1-4; size: few; CDR3: CASSPRGPEREKLFF; DNA: TGTGCCAGCAGTCCACGGGGGCCCGAGCGAGAAAAACTGTTTTTT
D: -; V: TRBV4-2; J: TRBJ2-5; size: -; CDR3: CASSPGPSGETQYF; DNA: TGTGCCAGCAGCCCCGGACCTAGTGGGGAGACCCAGTACTTC
D: TRBD2; V: TRBV4-1; J: TRBJ2-5; size: once; CDR3: CASSQDLLAGAFQETQYF; DNA: TGCGCCAGCAGCCAAGATCTATTAGCGGGGGCCTTCCAAGAGACCCAGTACTTC
D: -; V: TRBV7-3; J: TRBJ2-1; size: -; CDR3: CASHFDGGPYNEQFF; DNA: TGTGCCAGCCACTTCGATGGGGGGCCCTACAATGAGCAGTTCTTC
D: -; V: TRBV20-1; J: TRBJ2-1; size: many; CDR3: CSASPTSLTYNEQFF; DNA: TGCAGTGCGAGCCCAACTAGCCTAACATACAATGAGCAGTTCTTC
D: TRBD1; V: TRBV24-1; J: TRBJ2-2; size: -; CDR3: CATSPRQGNTGELFF; DNA: TGTGCCACCAGCCCGAGACAGGGAAACACCGGGGAGCTGTTTTTT
D: TRBD2; V: TRBV6-5; J: TRBJ2-7; size: many; CDR3: CASSYGTSGILTHEQYF; DNA: TGTGCCAGCAGTTACGGGACTAGCGGGATTTTGACCCACGAGCAGTACTTC
D: TRBD2; V: TRBV12-3/TRBV12-4; J: TRBJ2-3; size: -; CDR3: CASSRLAGLGTDTQYF; DNA: TGTGCCAGCAGCAGACTAGCGGGGCTGGGCACAGATACGCAGTATTTT
D: -; V: TRBV28; J: TRBJ2-3; size: few; CDR3: CASSPPAELTDTQYF; DNA: TGTGCCAGCAGTCCCCCAGCGGAGCTCACAGATACGCAGTATTTT
D: TRBD2; V: TRBV7-3; J: TRBJ2-1; size: many; CDR3: CASSLSGGSAYNEQFF; DNA: TGTGCCAGCAGCTTATCTGGCGGGAGCGCTTACAATGAGCAGTTCTTC
D: -; V: TRBV24-1; J: TRBJ1-5; size: -; CDR3: CATSERGWNQPQHF; DNA: TGTGCCACCAGTGAGAGGGGATGGAATCAGCCCCAGCATTTT